The 16 T cell receptor beta chains in this list originate from one sample, sequenced in a study of blood T cells in healthy people across ages. A second PCR of roughly 7 to 11 cycles used a sample-barcoded 5' primer and a J-beta primer mix. TCRdb ran MiXCR on the 5' RACE reads and lists one entry per CDR3 protein. The sample holds 700,000 or so distinct CDR3 sequences; over 40% are singletons and the top ten take approximately 29%. The sample was blood. The receptors shown here come from a man older than 75 in good health.

This clonotype was seen a few times. This chain joins TRBV6-6 and TRBJ2-2; 7 bases agree with TRBD2. The CDR3 sequence is 12 residues long. Germline-derived CDR1 and CDR2 are MNHNY and SVGAGI (reference sequence). This CDR3 is CASGGVVGELFF. For the CDR3, the DNA is TGTGCTTCGGGGGGAGTGGTCGGGGAGCTGTTTTTT.

This clonotype was seen ten or more times. The CDR3: CASSHQTGVEYEQYF. The CDR3 bases are TGTGCCAGCAGCCACCAGACAGGGGTGGAGTACGAGCAGTACTTC. This chain connects TRBV7-2 to TRBJ2-7; 8 positions match TRBD1. V shed 5 bases and J 4 bases; nucleotides not matched to a gene: 10. The CDR3 contains 15 residues. Germline CDR1 and CDR2: SGHTA and FQGNSA.

The rearrangement uses TRBV25-1 and TRBJ2-5; 8 nucleotides agree with TRBD2. The CDR3 covers 16 residues. The V and J ends lost 1 base and 4 bases, in that order; junction bases with no gene match: 8. The germline gives CDR1 MGHDK, CDR2 SYGVNS. The CDR3 DNA is TGTGCCAGCAGTGAATGGGGAGCGGGGGAGAGAGAGACCCAGTACTTC. Its protein product is CASSEWGAGERETQYF.

The chain links TRBV30 to TRBJ2-3; TRBD2 matches 8 bases. V gave up 3 bases and J gave up 1 base; unmatched junction bases: 12. Germline-derived CDR1 and CDR2 are GTSNPN and SVGIG (reference sequence). CDR3 length: 17 amino acids. Here the CDR3 reads CAWSVAGMAIGTDTQYF. As DNA, the CDR3 is TGTGCCTGGAGCGTAGCGGGGATGGCTATAGGCACAGATACGCAGTATTTT. The full variable domain, with the rest looked up from reference TRBV30 and TRBJ2-3, is SQTIHQWPATLVQPVGSPLSLECTVEGTSNPNLYWYRQAAGRGLQLLFYSVGIGQISSEVPQNLSASRPQDRQFILSSKKLLLSDSGFYLCAWSVAGMAIGTDTQYFGPGTRLTVL.

This clonotype has more than one count but fewer than ten. This sequence joins TRBV15 and TRBJ2-1; D is perhaps TRBD1 or TRBD2 (7 bases each). This CDR3 contains 18 residues. Trimming pared 0 bases from V and 2 bases from J, leaving 17 bases between. The germline V gene encodes CDR1 LNHNV and CDR2 YYDKDF (reference sequence). The CDR3 here is CATSRDRGAGGPYNEQFF. CDR3 bases: TGTGCCACCAGCAGAGACCGGGGGGCAGGGGGTCCCTACAATGAGCAGTTCTTC.

This clonotype was detected a few times. V is TRBV5-1 and J is TRBJ2-6; perhaps TRBD1 as D (6 bases). Germline assignment: CDR1 SGHRS and CDR2 YFSETQ. Trimming shortened V by 5 bases and J by 0 bases, and 15 bases separated the two germline ends. The CDR3 sequence is 17 residues long. The CDR3 bases are TGCGCCAGCAGGGGGACATCCATTCCCTCTGGGGCCAACGTCCTGACTTTC. This sequence encodes CASRGTSIPSGANVLTF.

The CDR3 DNA reads TGCGCCAGCAGCTCCTCCGGGACAGGGAGCCGCGAGCAGTACTTC. Protein sequence: CASSSSGTGSREQYF. The chain combines TRBV5-1 with TRBJ2-5, with 9 bases aligning to TRBD1. The last part of the DNA fits TRBJ2-7 better; the J call may be wrong. Germline V gene data show CDR1 as SGHRS and CDR2 as YFSETQ. The CDR3 length is 15 residues.

This clonotype has more than one count but fewer than ten. The chain carries TRBV6-5 and TRBJ1-2, with D uncertain. The CDR3 has 13 residues. Per the germline V gene, CDR1 is MNHEY and CDR2 is SVGAGI. Between the trimmed V and J ends, which lost 10 bases and 3 bases, there was a span of 15 bases. This chain's CDR3 is CATQGGDYYGYTF. Here the CDR3 DNA reads TGTGCCACCCAAGGTGGGGATTACTATGGCTACACCTTC.

This chain links TRBV6-2 or TRBV6-3 with TRBJ1-1; no reliable D call. Germline V CDR1 and CDR2: MNHEY, SVGEGT. The CDR3 sequence is 16 residues long. Trimming stripped 2 bases from V and 4 bases from J, with 17 bases between. The CDR3 spells CASSYVPIGMATEAFF. In DNA form, the CDR3 reads TGTGCCAGCAGTTACGTTCCGATCGGGATGGCCACTGAAGCTTTCTTT.

The table lists this clonotype with a few counts. This chain uses TRBV7-2 with TRBJ2-5, with D possibly being TRBD1 (5 bases). Trimming took 4 bases from V and 1 from J, leaving 13 bases between them. The germline gives CDR1 SGHTA, CDR2 FQGNSA. This CDR3 contains 15 residues. The chain's CDR3 is CASSWAGQAQETQYF. In DNA form, the CDR3 reads TGTGCCAGCAGCTGGGCAGGGCAGGCCCAAGAGACCCAGTACTTC.

This clonotype was observed a handful of times. The chain joins TRBV7-9 to TRBJ2-5; D perhaps matches TRBD2 (5 bases). The V gene's germline CDR1 is SEHNR and CDR2 FQNEAQ (reference sequence). The CDR3 is 13 amino acids. V was pared by 8 bases and J by 4 bases, with 14 bases between. CDR3 nucleotide sequence: TGTGCCAGCTCGCTAGGACTGTTAGAGACCCAGTACTTC. It encodes CASSLGLLETQYF. The complete variable domain, with remaining parts taken from reference TRBV7-9 and TRBJ2-5, reads DTGVSQNPRHKITKRGQNVTFRCDPISEHNRLYWYRQTLGQGPEFLTYFQNEAQLEKSRLLSDRFSAERPKGSFSTLEIQRTEQGDSAMYLCASSLGLLETQYFGPGTRLLVL.

The rearrangement joins TRBV6-2 or TRBV6-3 to TRBJ2-7, with 8 bases lining up with TRBD1. The CDR3 contains 15 residues. Losses at the gene ends were 5 bases for V and 3 bases for J; bases not matched to a gene: 9. Germline V gene sequence: CDR1 MNHEY, CDR2 SVGEGT. CDR3 residues: CASSTRDRTIYEQYF. The CDR3 nucleotides read TGTGCCAGCAGTACAAGGGACAGGACCATCTACGAGCAGTACTTC.

As to this clonotype: A read error may be the cause here, since a much bigger clone is one base away. V usage is TRBV6-1 and J usage is TRBJ1-1; no clear D. Trimming pared 6 bases from V and 7 bases from J, leaving 15 bases between. CDR3 length equals 13 residues. Germline V lookup: CDR1 MNHNS, CDR2 SASEGT. CDR3: CASREVGLDEAFF. The CDR3 bases are TGTGCCAGCAGGGAGGTGGGTTTGGATGAAGCTTTCTTT.

V usage is TRBV12-3 or TRBV12-4 and J usage is TRBJ2-3, with 10 bases identical to TRBD1. J gave up 1 base and V 5 bases, and 6 bases lay outside the gene matches. The CDR3 consists of 16 residues. This CDR3 is CASSLRDRGGTDTQYF. The CDR3 region has the DNA TGTGCCAGCAGTCTCCGGGACAGGGGCGGCACAGATACGCAGTATTTT.

This clonotype occurred a few times. The CDR3 spells CASSLEAGTGVNEQFF. CDR3 DNA: TGCGCCAGCAGCTTGGAGGCCGGGACAGGGGTCAATGAGCAGTTCTTC. The chain has TRBV5-1 and TRBJ2-1, with 10 bases aligning to TRBD1. The germline CDR1 and CDR2 sequences are SGHRS and YFSETQ. This CDR3 contains 16 residues. V was pared by 0 bases and J by 6 bases, with 6 bases of the junction left unmatched.

There are a few counts of this clonotype. The CDR3 here is CASSRGQGVSPLHF. In nucleotides, the CDR3 is TGTGCCAGCAGTAGGGGACAGGGTGTTTCACCCCTCCACTTT. This chain links TRBV12-3 or TRBV12-4 with TRBJ1-6, with 9 bases identical to TRBD1. The trim removed 5 bases at V and 9 bases at J, leaving 5 bases unmatched. The CDR3 has 14 residues.